A selection of T cell receptor beta chains follows, all from one sample in a study of shared clonotypes between healthy human individuals. Profiled with immunoSEQ multiplex PCR; TCRdb holds only in-frame clones, not every one. This sample has roughly 500,000 clones, with less than 85% found just once. The sequenced material came from PBMCs. Receptors originate from a woman aged 35 to 49 in good health. Some clones in this sample may be carry-over from other donors' samples. The CDR3 runs from the conserved cysteine through the conserved F or W.

v_call cdr3_aa
TRBV6-6 CASKGQGNSGANVLTF
TRBV7-3 CASSLTGGNGETQYF
TRBV29-1 CSVEDRGVGLSF
TRBV6-4 CASSEDLNTEAFF
TRBV7-9 CASSIGQGRTTNEKLFF
TRBV2 CASAGFGTQYF
TRBV6-1 CASSETTEYTEAFF
TRBV28 CASRWTGGAASSSYEQYF
TRBV7-9 CASTPESGSDNEQYF
TRBV7-2 CASSNAAAYNEQFF
TRBV19 CASSNPGPWDYEQYF
TRBV25-1 CASKVAENTEAFF
TRBV2 CAKSLAGGLGGTQYF
TRBV9 CASSVVGGRGYTF
TRBV10-1 CASSEKGIGQGVNSNQPQHF
TRBV5-1 CASSVLTGEDTQYF
TRBV7-9 CASSLSGGTEAFF
TRBV28 CASRQGVETQYF
TRBV6-1 CASSEWQDTQYF
TRBV6-1 CASSEEGTGVHGYTF
TRBV6-6 CASSPLAGGLYEQYF
TRBV5-6 CASSWQGPYNSPLHF
TRBV6-6 CASSRTAYEQYF
TRBV6-1 CASSDLAGANYGYTF
TRBV15 CATSRDLGLAGGKKNIQYF
TRBV29-1 CSVYLTVTSKNIQYF
TRBV6-1 CASSETDYGYTF
TRBV29-1 CSVAGNINSPLHF
TRBV10-1 CASSESGTDTQYF
TRBV30 CAWATIIPYEQYF
TRBV7-9 CASGPGLAEYEQYF
TRBV15 CATSRDRGGPNYGYTF
TRBV6-6 CASRAGANVLTF
TRBV2 CASSGQGGSTDTQYF
TRBV18 CASSPPVQETQYF
TRBV18 CASSPGGGWAPELFF
TRBV28 CASSSPGGNTGELFF
TRBV9 CASSPRLADYNEQFF
TRBV7-9 CASSLGGSGGQETQYF
TRBV11-3 CASSLRPGSYNEQFF
TRBV7-2 CASSFLSGTSGSLQYF
TRBV11-2 CASSSGNRATGELFF
TRBV7-9 CASSPGWEDEKLFF
TRBV5-1 CASSFVGTEAFF
TRBV7-9 CASSRGLGNQPQHF